This TCR beta chain was recovered during a study of blood T cell repertoires in COVID-19 (dated by TCRdb to about 2020). In terms of the full investigation: Collaborator samples came from the United States, Italy and Spain and covered acute and convalescent phases of COVID-19. Sample metadata almost always included a de-identified subject ID, COVID-19 status, age in years and sex. Samples were obtained from the ongoing ImmuneRACE study (first 160 participants) and from some 1,300 subjects provided by 6 global collaborators. Deeply sampled blood TCRbeta repertoires from subjects exposed to, actively infected with, or recovered from COVID-19 were included in the dataset. Where available, HLA class I and class II types were taken from metadata supplied by the sample provider and were not determined by assay-based typing. The repertoires were released in a freely available public database intended as a resource for research on the immune response to SARS-CoV-2. The material from the prospective study consisted of cDNA or gDNA derived from T cells, B-cell-depleted T cells, or PBMCs.

One collaborating source in Seattle enrolled patients while the patients were actively infected and followed the patients over time throughout the course of disease. The collaborating institutions used their own protocols to collect whole blood in K2EDTA tubes. For TCRbeta analysis, collaborator samples were shipped as frozen whole blood, as isolated PBMCs, or as DNA extracted from either sample type. Note on this clone: Its recognized antigen is unknown. No much larger clonotype is one base removed from it; base qualities were not supplied.

Trimmed from V: 3 bases; trimmed from J: 0 bases; junction bases lacking a gene match: 16. Inclusive of the bounding cysteine and phenylalanine, the CDR3 is 21 residues long. Only CDR3 DNA is held: 63 bases, read in frame from base 1. The germline V gene provides CDR1 SNHLY and CDR2 FYNNEI. The immunoSEQ Assay, a bias-controlled multiplex PCR, was used to amplify TCRbeta CDR3 regions from genomic DNA. Per the original workflow: Within the assay, amplification of reference gene primers was used to estimate how many nucleated cells each sample contained. To quantify the absolute abundance of each unique TCRbeta CDR3 rearrangement, sequence reads were collapsed and filtered. Productive Simpson clonality was computed per sample as the square root of Simpson's diversity index over productive rearrangements. The table comes from immuneACCESS by way of TCRdb, which keeps in-frame sequences with V and J called. Part of the clones is missing from these tables; in studies checked, under half for an unresolved V gene and the rest for unknown reasons. V, J and clone size derive from that table, while D and trimming were established from the DNA sequence. Present in this sample are roughly 90,000 clones, 70% to 85% of which were seen just once. The top ten constitute around 3.3% of the sample.

Broader findings and caveats from the paper: The quantity of clinical and demographic metadata differed by source and by participant and was supplied without curation.

Source material: peripheral blood. This clonotype originated in a woman aged 80 or over with COVID-19, enrolled during active disease. The chain uses TRBV2 and TRBJ2-3; the central 12 bases match TRBD2. The CDR3 sequence is CASSEPDWTSGAHPSTDTQYF. The DNA sequence is given as TGTGCCAGCAGTGAGCCGGATTGGACTAGCGGGGCCCACCCTAGCACAGATACGCAGTATTTT.